Detailed here is one T cell receptor beta chain. Enrollment of patients from Seattle took place during active infection, with longitudinal follow-up. This entry is derived from a study of blood T cell repertoires in COVID-19. Study at large: Samples taken during acute and convalescent COVID-19 were collected in the United States, Italy and Spain. In each case, the material was cDNA or gDNA derived from T cells, B-cell-depleted T cells, or PBMCs.

Original data processing: Amplification with reference gene primers provided the estimates of nucleated cell counts. The method was immunoSEQ multiplex PCR; TCRdb's version includes in-frame clones alone and lacks a portion of them. That table gives V, J and clone size, and the DNA gave D and trimming. The profile shows about 310,000 clones, roughly 90% of them singletons. There are 19 residues in the CDR3. The sample taken for sequencing was peripheral blood. The source is a woman aged 40 to 50 with COVID-19, enrolled during active disease. The chain joins TRBV21-1 to TRBJ2-2; TRBD2, the D gene given by the table, was not confirmed from the DNA. TRBV21-1 is given as a pseudogene. In DNA form, the CDR3 reads TGTGCCAGCAGCAAAATGAGAGGCCAGGGACTAATGAACACCGGGGAGCTGTTTTTT. It encodes CASSKMRGQGLMNTGELFF.